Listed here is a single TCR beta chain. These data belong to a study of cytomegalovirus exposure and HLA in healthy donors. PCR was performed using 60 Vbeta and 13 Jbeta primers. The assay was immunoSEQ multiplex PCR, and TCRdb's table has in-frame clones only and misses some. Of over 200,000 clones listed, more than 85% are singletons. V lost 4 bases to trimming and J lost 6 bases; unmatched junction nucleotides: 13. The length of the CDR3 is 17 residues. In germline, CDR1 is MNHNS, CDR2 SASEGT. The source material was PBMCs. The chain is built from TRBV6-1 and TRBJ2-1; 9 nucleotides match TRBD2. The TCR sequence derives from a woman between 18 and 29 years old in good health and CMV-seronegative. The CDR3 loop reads CASSVLGLADIRNEQFF. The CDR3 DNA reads TGTGCCAGCAGTGTTTTGGGACTAGCAGATATCCGCAATGAGCAGTTCTTC.